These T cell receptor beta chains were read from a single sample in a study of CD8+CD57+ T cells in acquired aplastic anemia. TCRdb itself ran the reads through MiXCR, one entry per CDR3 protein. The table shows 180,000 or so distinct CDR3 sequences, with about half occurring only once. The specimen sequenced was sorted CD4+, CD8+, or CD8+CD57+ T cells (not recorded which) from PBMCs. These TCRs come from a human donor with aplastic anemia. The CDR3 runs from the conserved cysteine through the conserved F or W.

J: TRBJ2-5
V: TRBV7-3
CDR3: CASSPLAQETQYF

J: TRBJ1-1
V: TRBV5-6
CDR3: CASSLGNSLVAFF

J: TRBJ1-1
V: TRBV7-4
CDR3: CASSLETGTEAFF

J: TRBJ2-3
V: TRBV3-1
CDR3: CASSQVAGGLGTQYF

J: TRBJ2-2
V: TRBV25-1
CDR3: CASSVNTTANTGELFF

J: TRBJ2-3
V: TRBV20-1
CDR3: CSARDLGGRSTDTQYF

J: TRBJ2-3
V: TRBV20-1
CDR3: CSGSDRRSTDTQYF

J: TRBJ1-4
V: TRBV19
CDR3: CASSMSPDPNEKLFF

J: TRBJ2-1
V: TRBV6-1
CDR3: CASSELGGGSYNEQFF

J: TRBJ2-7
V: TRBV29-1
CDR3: CSVESPGTNYEQYF

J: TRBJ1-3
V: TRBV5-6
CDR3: CASSWWTAGNTIYF

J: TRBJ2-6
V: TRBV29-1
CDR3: CSVEDRLDSFKTF

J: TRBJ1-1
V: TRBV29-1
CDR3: CSVLYRGLRTEAFF

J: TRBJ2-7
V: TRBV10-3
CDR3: CAISEGRDGAYEQYF

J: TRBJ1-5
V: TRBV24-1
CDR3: CATSVNGASQPQHF

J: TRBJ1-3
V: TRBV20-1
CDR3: CSARDRAISGNTIYF

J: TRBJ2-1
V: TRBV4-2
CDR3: CASSQATSGILNEQFF

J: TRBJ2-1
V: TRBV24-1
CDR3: CATSGGRGNEQFF

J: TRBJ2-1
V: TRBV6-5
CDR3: CASSFLLGEQFF

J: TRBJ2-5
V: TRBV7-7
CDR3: CASSSGVTQYF

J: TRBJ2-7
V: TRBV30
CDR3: CAWSVGRTVGGEQYF

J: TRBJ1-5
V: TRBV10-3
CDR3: CAISALQGSNQPQHF

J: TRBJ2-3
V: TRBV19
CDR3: CASSPSGNTDTQYF

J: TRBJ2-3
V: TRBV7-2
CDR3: CASTWTSGTDVTQYF

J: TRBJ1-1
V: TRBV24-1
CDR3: CATSDSRQGTTFF

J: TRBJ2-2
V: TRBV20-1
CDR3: CSARAGPGELFF

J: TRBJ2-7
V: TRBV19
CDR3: CASSMRSNYEQYF

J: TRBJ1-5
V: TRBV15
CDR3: CATSRDRTGLQHF

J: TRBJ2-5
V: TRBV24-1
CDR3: CATSDPVEQGRTQYF

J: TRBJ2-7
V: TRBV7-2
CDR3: CASSLAEQHF

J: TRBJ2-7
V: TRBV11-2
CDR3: CASSSSFGGGQARQYF

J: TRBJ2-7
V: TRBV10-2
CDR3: CASSRGGGGEQYF

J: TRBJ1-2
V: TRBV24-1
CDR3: CATQDPLANYGYTF

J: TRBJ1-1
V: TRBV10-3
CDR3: CAISGAGGNTEAFF

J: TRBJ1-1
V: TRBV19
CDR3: CASRLTGAFF

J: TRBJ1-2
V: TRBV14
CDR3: CASSSLGGAGGYTF

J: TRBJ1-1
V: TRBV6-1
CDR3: CASSDGWGRKNTEAFF

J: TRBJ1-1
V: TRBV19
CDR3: CASRSGAREAEAFF

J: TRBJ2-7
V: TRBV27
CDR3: CASSLLDSTYEQYF

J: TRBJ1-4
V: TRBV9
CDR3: CASTKTGIPQTNEKLFF

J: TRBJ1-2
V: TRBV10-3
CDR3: CAISDSSENYGYTF

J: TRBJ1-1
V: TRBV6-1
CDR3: CASSRGGDTEAFF

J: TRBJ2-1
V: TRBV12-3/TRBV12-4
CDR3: CASSLVDNEQFF

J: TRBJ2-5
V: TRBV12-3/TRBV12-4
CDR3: CASSLAIGETQYF

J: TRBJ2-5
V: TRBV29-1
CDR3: CSRPRYGETQYF

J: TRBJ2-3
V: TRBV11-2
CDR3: CASSLIGTTTDTQYF

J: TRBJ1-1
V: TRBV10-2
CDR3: CASSESRDRGNTEAFF

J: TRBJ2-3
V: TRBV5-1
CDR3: CASSFQGYPDTQYF

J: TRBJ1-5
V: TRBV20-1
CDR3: CSASEGINQPQHF

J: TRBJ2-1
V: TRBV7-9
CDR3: CASSLQGGEQFF

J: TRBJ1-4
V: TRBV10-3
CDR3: CAISESREGGLFF

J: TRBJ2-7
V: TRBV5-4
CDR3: CASSSTGTGGGQYF

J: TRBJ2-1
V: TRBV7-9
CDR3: CASSFSGAKRLEQFF

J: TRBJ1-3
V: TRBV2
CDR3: CASLDRATIYF